The 21 T cell receptor beta chains below were found in one sample sequenced in a study of T cells in Graves' hyperthyroidism and ophthalmopathy. Template material for amplifying TCR beta CDR3 regions consisted of RNA transcripts. First-round RT-PCR of the TCR CDR3 relied on the HTBI primer set. MiXCR was run by TCRdb on the multiplex PCR reads, yielding one entry per CDR3 protein. The data contain about 640,000 distinct CDR3 sequences, around 21% of them singletons. Sample: blood. The receptor source for this set is a man in his thirties or forties with Graves' ophthalmopathy.

The chain joins TRBV5-1 to TRBJ2-5; D gene uncertain. The germline V gene has CDR1 SGHRS and CDR2 YFSETQ. The V and J ends lost 0 bases and 2 bases respectively, with 11 bases between them. The CDR3 spans 15 residues. The CDR3: CASSLGPRQQETQYF. The CDR3 region has the DNA TGCGCCAGCAGCTTGGGCCCCAGGCAGCAAGAGACCCAGTACTTC.

This clonotype occurred once. V usage is TRBV20-1 and J usage is TRBJ2-1; the D gene is possibly TRBD2 (6 bases). Germline V CDR1 and CDR2: DFQATT, SNEGSKA (reference sequence). This CDR3 has 20 residues. Trimming took 1 base from V and 0 from J, leaving 25 bases between them. CDR3 coding DNA: TGCAGTGCTAGAGCCCCACCTCGCAGGGACTTGGGAAGCTCCTACAATGAGCAGTTCTTC. The encoded protein is CSARAPPRRDLGSSYNEQFF.

This chain's CDR3 is CSASGRGRTYTEAFF. In DNA, the CDR3 is TGCAGTGCTAGTGGAAGGGGGCGTACGTACACTGAAGCTTTCTTT. This rearrangement joins TRBV20-1 to TRBJ1-1; 7 nucleotides agree with TRBD1. The CDR3 loop spans 15 amino acids. Germline V CDR1 and CDR2: DFQATT, SNEGSKA (reference sequence). After removal of 3 bases from V and 3 bases from J, the junction contained 10 bases not matched to a gene.

This clonotype was picked up a small number of times. The rearrangement links TRBV12-3 or TRBV12-4 to TRBJ2-6, with no clear D. Trimming cost V 11 bases and J 0 bases, with 11 bases left between them. CDR3 length equals 14 residues. Here the CDR3 reads CACQLSSGANVLTF. DNA of the CDR3: TGTGCCTGCCAGCTTAGCTCTGGGGCCAACGTCCTGACTTTC.

This clonotype was seen only a few times. CDR3 bases: TGCGCCAGCAGCCATTCCGGGACAGGGATGGCCGGGGAGCTGTTTTTT. Translated: CASSHSGTGMAGELFF. The rearrangement joins TRBV5-1 to TRBJ2-2; the match to TRBD1 covers 9 bases. With 4 bases clipped from V and 6 bases from J, the junction kept 10 bases outside the gene matches. This CDR3 has 16 amino acids. Germline V gives CDR1 SGHRS, CDR2 YFSETQ.

This clonotype was seen at least ten times. V usage is TRBV11-3 and J usage is TRBJ2-1; D gene ambiguous. Deletions cut 5 bases from V and 7 bases from J, with 24 bases between. Per germline, CDR1 SGHNT and CDR2 YENEEA. This CDR3 comprises 17 residues. In DNA form, the CDR3 reads TGTGCCAGCAGCGGCCATCCCGGGCTCTCAATACGGAATGAGCAGTTCTTC. Its translation: CASSGHPGLSIRNEQFF.

The V gene is TRBV5-1, the J gene TRBJ1-2, with 10 bases that match TRBD1. J gave up 4 bases and V 6 bases, and 9 bases lay outside the gene matches. The CDR3 runs 15 residues. Germline values: CDR1 SGHRS, CDR2 YFSETQ. The CDR3 DNA reads TGCGCCAGCAACCCAAGGGGACAGGGGACCTATGGCTACACCTTC. It codes for CASNPRGQGTYGYTF.

The V gene is TRBV7-8, the J gene TRBJ2-7; D assignment may be TRBD1 or TRBD2 (5 bases each). The CDR3 loop spans 15 amino acids. V lost 3 bases, J lost 3 bases, and 15 bases lay in between. Per germline, CDR1 SGHVS and CDR2 FQNEAQ. Here the CDR3 DNA reads TGTGCCAGCAGCTTCCCCGGGACCAGGAACTACGAGCAGTACTTC. It translates to CASSFPGTRNYEQYF.

To note about this clonotype: One end of the junction is discordant with germline, which a read error may explain. The chain recombines TRBV2 with TRBJ1-2; TRBD1 aligns across 8 bases. This CDR3 region has 11 residues. Per germline, CDR1 SNHLY and CDR2 FYNNEI. CDR3 DNA: TGTGCCACTTTGGACAGGGATGGCCACACCTTC. Amino acids: CATLDRDGHTF.

V is TRBV5-1 and J is TRBJ2-5, with D possibly TRBD2 on 6 matching bases. Trimming left V 10 bases short and J 5 bases short, with 18 bases between. The germline V gene has CDR1 SGHRS and CDR2 YFSETQ. This CDR3 spans 13 amino acids. CDR3 nucleotide sequence: TGCGCCTTCTCGCGGGGTCCCGACGAGACCCAGTACTTC. It is translated as CAFSRGPDETQYF.

This clonotype was recorded a few times. The rearrangement uses TRBV29-1 and TRBJ2-7; 11 bases match TRBD2. CDR1 and CDR2 from the germline V gene are SQVTM and ANQGSEA. The V gene end was trimmed by 6 bases and the J gene end by 2 bases; junction bases not matched to a gene: 6. The CDR3 consists of 14 residues. The CDR3 loop is CSVFGLAGPYEQYF. The DNA of the CDR3 is TGCAGCGTCTTCGGACTAGCGGGTCCCTACGAGCAGTACTTC.

A few counts support this clonotype. V is TRBV5-1 and J is TRBJ2-1, with a possible D match to TRBD2 (5 bases). Germline values: CDR1 SGHRS, CDR2 YFSETQ. The CDR3 runs to 13 residues. Trimming shortened V by 0 bases and J by 9 bases, and 10 bases separated the two germline ends. CDR3 protein: CASSLDFEGEQFF. In DNA form, the CDR3 reads TGCGCCAGCAGCTTGGACTTCGAGGGTGAGCAGTTCTTC.

The gene calls are TRBV19 and TRBJ2-2; 7 bases fit TRBD1. Looked up from germline, CDR1 is LNHDA and CDR2 is SQIVND (reference sequence). Losses at the gene ends were 8 bases for V and 2 bases for J; bases not matched to a gene: 8. The CDR3 is 15 amino acids. The CDR3 region is CASLRTGRNTGELFF. DNA for the CDR3: TGTGCCAGTCTAAGGACAGGAAGAAACACCGGGGAGCTGTTTTTT.

This clonotype was seen many times. This chain uses TRBV10-3 with TRBJ2-7; D unresolved. V lost 3 bases to trimming and J lost 6 bases, with 18 bases between them. This CDR3 is built from 15 residues. CDR1 is ENHRY, CDR2 SYGVKD, per germline. CDR3 amino acids: CAISDQSRKGTEQYF. The CDR3 nucleotides read TGTGCCATCAGTGATCAATCCAGGAAGGGCACCGAGCAGTACTTC.

The chain uses TRBV28 and TRBJ2-1; D possibly corresponds to TRBD2 (7 bases). CDR3 length equals 16 residues. Germline CDR1 reads MDHEN; CDR2 reads SYDVKM. V was cut by 6 bases and J by 6 bases, with 21 bases left in between. This chain's CDR3 is CASSRDGGRTFNEQFF. Here the CDR3 DNA reads TGTGCCAGCAGCCGGGACGGGGGGCGAACCTTCAATGAGCAGTTCTTC.

This clonotype was seen ten or more times. The rearrangement joins TRBV29-1 to TRBJ2-1; 7 positions match TRBD2. Germline loops: CDR1 SQVTM, CDR2 ANQGSEA. Losses at the gene ends were 4 bases for V and 5 bases for J; bases not matched to a gene: 5. The CDR3 is 13 amino acids. This CDR3 reads CSVGLAANNEQFF. The CDR3 DNA sequence: TGCAGCGTTGGGCTAGCGGCTAACAATGAGCAGTTCTTC.

This clonotype was observed a few times. The rearrangement joins TRBV28 to TRBJ2-7, with D maybe TRBD1 (6 bases). V lost 6 bases and J 1 base, leaving 13 bases between the germline ends. The CDR3 is 14 amino acids. Per germline, CDR1 MDHEN and CDR2 SYDVKM. CDR3 amino acids: CASSEQGRSYEQYF. Here the CDR3 DNA reads TGTGCCAGCAGCGAGCAGGGGAGATCCTACGAGCAGTACTTC.

The rearrangement links TRBV28 to TRBJ2-7; 11 bases line up with TRBD2. Unmatched junction bases numbered 7, after V lost 5 bases and J lost 4 bases. The germline V gene encodes CDR1 MDHEN and CDR2 SYDVKM. There are 15 residues in the CDR3. The CDR3 sequence is CASSRLAGGGYEQYF. The CDR3 DNA reads TGTGCCAGCAGTCGTCTAGCGGGAGGTGGGTACGAGCAGTACTTC.

This clonotype has only a few counts. The chain joins TRBV2 to TRBJ2-5; 8 nucleotides match TRBD2. CDR1 and CDR2 (germline): SNHLY, FYNNEI. Unmatched junction bases numbered 11, after V lost 3 bases and J lost 5 bases. The CDR3 extends over 16 amino acids. This CDR3 is CASSDGGGGPKETQYF. The CDR3, as DNA: TGTGCCAGCAGTGACGGTGGCGGGGGGCCTAAGGAGACCCAGTACTTC.

This clonotype was counted a few times. The J gene is TRBJ2-3, the V gene TRBV27; D is perhaps TRBD2 (6 bases). The CDR3 sequence is 15 residues long. V gave up 5 bases and J gave up 2 bases, with 14 bases separating them. Germline V gene data show CDR1 as MNHEY and CDR2 as SMNVEV (reference sequence). CDR3 sequence: CASSPMGLATDTQYF. The CDR3 bases are TGTGCCAGCAGTCCTATGGGACTTGCCACAGATACGCAGTATTTT.

The V call is TRBV14, the J call TRBJ2-1, with D unresolved. Per germline, CDR1 SGHDN and CDR2 FVKESK. The V end lost 0 bases, the J end lost 6 bases, and 6 bases lay between the germline ends. The CDR3 runs to 13 residues. CDR3 sequence (DNA): TGTGCCAGCAGCCAAGAGGCTGTCAATGAGCAGTTCTTC. This translates into CASSQEAVNEQFF.